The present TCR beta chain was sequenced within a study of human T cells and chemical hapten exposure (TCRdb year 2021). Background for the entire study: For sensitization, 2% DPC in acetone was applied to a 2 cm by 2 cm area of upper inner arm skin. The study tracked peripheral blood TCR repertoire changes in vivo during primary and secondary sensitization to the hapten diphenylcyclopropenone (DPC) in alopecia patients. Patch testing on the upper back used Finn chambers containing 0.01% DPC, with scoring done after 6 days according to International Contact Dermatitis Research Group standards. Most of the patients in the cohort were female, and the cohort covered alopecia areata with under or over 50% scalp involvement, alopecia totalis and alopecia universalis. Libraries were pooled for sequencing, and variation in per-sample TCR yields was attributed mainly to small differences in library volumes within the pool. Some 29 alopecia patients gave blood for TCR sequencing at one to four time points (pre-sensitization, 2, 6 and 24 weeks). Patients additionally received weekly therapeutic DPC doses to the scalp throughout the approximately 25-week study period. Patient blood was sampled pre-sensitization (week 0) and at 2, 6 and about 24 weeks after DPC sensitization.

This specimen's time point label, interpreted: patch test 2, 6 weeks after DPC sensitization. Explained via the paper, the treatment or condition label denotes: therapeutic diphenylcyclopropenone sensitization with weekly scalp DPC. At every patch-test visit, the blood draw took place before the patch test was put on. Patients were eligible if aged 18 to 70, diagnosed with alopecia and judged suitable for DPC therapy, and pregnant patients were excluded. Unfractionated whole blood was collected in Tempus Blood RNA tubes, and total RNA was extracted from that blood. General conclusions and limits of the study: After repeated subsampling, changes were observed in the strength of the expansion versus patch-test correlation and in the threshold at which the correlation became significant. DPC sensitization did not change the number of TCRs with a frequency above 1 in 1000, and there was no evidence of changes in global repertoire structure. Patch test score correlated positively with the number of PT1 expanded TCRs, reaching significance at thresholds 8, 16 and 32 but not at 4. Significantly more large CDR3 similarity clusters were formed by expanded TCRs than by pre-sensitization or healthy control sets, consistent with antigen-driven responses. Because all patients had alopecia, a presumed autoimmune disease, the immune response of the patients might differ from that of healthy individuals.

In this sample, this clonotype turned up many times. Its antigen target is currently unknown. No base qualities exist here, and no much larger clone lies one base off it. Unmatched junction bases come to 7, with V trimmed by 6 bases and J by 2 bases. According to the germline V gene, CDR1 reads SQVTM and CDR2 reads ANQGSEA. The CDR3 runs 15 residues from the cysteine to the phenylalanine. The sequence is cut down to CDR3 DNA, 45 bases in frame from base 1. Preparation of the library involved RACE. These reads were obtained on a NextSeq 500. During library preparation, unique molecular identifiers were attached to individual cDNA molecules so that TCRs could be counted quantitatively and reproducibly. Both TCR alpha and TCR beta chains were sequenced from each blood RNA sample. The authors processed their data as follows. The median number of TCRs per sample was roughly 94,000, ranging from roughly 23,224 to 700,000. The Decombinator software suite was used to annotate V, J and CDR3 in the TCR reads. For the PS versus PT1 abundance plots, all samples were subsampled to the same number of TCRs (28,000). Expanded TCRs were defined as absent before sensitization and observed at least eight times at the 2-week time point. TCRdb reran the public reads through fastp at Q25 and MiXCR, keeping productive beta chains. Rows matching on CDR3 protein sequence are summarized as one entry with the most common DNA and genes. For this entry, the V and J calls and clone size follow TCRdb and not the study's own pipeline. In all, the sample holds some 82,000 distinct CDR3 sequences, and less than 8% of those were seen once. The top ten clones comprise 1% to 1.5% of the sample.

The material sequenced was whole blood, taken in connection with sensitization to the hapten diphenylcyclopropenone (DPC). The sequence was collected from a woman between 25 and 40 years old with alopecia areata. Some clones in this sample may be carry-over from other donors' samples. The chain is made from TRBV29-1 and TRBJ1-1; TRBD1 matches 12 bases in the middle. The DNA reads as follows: TGCAGCGTCGGGGGGACAGGGGGCCTTAACACTGAAGCTTTCTTT. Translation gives CSVGGTGGLNTEAFF. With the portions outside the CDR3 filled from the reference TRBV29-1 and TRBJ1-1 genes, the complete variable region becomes SAVISQKPSRDICQRGTSLTIQCQVDSQVTMMFWYRQQPGQSLTLIATANQGSEATYESGFVIDKFPISRPNLTFSTLTVSNMSPEDSSIYLCSVGGTGGLNTEAFFGQGTRLTVV.